This T cell receptor (beta chain) appears in the sequencing data of a study of T cell changes during pregnancy in multiple sclerosis. The method was immunoSEQ multiplex PCR; TCRdb's version includes in-frame clones alone and lacks a portion of them. Of approximately 90,000 clones listed, around 94% are singletons. The specimen was peripheral blood, collected in the third trimester of pregnancy. This TCR came from a female donor with multiple sclerosis, enrolled in a pregnancy study.

The CDR3 nucleotides read TGTGCCAGCCCAGACGAGCAGTACTTC. This gives the protein CASPDEQYF. This rearrangement joins TRBV27 to TRBJ2-7; no clear D. V was trimmed by 8 bases and J by 5 bases, leaving 4 bases between them. This CDR3 is built from 9 residues. CDR1 is MNHEY, CDR2 SMNVEV, per germline (reference sequence).